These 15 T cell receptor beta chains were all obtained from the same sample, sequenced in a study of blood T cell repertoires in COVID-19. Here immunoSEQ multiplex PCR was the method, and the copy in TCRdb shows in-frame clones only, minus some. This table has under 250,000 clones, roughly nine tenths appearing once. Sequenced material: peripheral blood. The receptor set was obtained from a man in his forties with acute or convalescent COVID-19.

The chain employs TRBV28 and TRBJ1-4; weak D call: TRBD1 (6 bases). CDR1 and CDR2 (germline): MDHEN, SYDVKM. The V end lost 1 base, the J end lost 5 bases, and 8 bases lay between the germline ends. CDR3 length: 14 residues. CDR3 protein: CASSLSQGNEKLFF. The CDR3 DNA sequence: TGTGCCAGCAGTTTATCCCAGGGGAATGAAAAACTGTTTTTT.

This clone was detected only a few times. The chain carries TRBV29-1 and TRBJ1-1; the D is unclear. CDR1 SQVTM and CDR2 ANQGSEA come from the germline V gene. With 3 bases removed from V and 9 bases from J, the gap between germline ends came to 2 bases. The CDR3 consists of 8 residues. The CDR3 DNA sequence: TGCAGCGTTGATAAAGCTTTCTTT. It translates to CSVDKAFF.

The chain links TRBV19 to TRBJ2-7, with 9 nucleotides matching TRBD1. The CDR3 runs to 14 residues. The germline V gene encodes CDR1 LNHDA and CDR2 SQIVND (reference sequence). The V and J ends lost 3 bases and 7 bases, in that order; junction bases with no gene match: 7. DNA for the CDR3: TGTGCCAGTAGTATCCGGGACAGGGACATTGAGCAGTACTTC. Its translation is CASSIRDRDIEQYF.

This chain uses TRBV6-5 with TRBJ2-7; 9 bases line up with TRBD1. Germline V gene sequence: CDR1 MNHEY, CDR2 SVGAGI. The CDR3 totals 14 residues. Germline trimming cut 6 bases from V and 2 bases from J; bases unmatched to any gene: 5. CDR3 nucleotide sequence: TGTGCCAGCAGGACCGGGACAGGGACCTACGAGCAGTACTTC. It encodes CASRTGTGTYEQYF.

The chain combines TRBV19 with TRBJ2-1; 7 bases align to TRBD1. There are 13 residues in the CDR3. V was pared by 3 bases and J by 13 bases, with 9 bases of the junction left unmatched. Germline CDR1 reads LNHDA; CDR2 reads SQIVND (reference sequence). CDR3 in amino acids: CASSILPRQGQFF. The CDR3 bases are TGTGCCAGTAGTATTCTCCCCCGACAGGGCCAGTTCTTC.

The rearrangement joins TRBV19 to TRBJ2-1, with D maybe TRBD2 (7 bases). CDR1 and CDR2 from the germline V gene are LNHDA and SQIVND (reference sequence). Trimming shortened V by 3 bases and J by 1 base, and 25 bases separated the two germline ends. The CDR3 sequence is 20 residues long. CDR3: CASSIRGDGRGAISYNEQFF. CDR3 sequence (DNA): TGTGCCAGTAGTATCAGGGGTGACGGACGGGGGGCAATTTCCTACAATGAGCAGTTCTTC.

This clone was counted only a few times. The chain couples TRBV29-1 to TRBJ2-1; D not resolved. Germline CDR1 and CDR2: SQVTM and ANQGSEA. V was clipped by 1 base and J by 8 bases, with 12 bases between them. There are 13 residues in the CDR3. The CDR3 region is CSVEGRLPDEQFF. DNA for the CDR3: TGCAGCGTTGAAGGCCGTCTCCCGGATGAGCAGTTCTTC.

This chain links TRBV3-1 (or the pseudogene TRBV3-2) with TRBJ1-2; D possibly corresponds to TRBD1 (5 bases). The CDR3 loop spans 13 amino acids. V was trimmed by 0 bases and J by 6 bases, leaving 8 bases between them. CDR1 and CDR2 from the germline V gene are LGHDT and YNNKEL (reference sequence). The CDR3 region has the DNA TGTGCCAGCAGCCAAGACGGGGGGGATGGCTACACCTTC. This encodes CASSQDGGDGYTF.

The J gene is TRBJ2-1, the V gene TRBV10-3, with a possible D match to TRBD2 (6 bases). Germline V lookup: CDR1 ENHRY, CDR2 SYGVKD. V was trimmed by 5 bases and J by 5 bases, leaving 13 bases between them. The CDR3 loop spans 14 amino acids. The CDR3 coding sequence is TGTGCCATCAGTACGGGGGTGATAAACAATGAGCAGTTCTTC. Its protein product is CAISTGVINNEQFF.

CDR3 region: CSAGESSGANVLTF. Here the CDR3 DNA reads TGCAGCGCCGGCGAGAGCTCTGGGGCCAACGTCCTGACTTTC. This rearrangement joins TRBV29-1 to TRBJ2-6, with D unclear. Trimming took 7 bases from V and 0 from J, leaving 10 bases between them. The CDR3 totals 14 residues. From germline, CDR1 is SQVTM and CDR2 ANQGSEA. The whole variable domain, remainder taken from reference TRBV29-1 and TRBJ2-6, is SAVISQKPSRDICQRGTSLTIQCQVDSQVTMMFWYRQQPGQSLTLIATANQGSEATYESGFVIDKFPISRPNLTFSTLTVSNMSPEDSSIYLCSAGESSGANVLTFGAGSRLTVL.

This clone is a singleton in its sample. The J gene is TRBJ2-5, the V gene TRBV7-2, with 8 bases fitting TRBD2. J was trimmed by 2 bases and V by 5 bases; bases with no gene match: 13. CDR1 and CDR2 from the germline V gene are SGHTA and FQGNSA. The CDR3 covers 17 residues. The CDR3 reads CASSPGGLAGLQETQYF. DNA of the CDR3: TGTGCCAGCAGCCCCGGGGGGCTAGCGGGTCTTCAAGAGACCCAGTACTTC.

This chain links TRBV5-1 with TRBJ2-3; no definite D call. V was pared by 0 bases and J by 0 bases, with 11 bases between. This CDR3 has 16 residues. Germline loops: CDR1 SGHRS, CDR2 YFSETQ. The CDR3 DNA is TGCGCCAGCAGCTTGGTTCGCCTAAAAAGCACAGATACGCAGTATTTT. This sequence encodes CASSLVRLKSTDTQYF.

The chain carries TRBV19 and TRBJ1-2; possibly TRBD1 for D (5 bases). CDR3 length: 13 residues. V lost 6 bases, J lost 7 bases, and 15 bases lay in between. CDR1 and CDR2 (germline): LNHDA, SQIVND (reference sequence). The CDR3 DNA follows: TGTGCCAGTAGCCCCAGGGACTTTAGTGGCTACACCTTC. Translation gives CASSPRDFSGYTF.

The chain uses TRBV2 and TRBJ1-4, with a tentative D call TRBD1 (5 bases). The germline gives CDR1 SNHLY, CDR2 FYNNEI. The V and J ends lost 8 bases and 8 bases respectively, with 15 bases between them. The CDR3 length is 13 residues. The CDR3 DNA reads TGTGCCAGCCTTGGGGCAGGGTGGGAAAAACTGTTTTTT. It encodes CASLGAGWEKLFF.

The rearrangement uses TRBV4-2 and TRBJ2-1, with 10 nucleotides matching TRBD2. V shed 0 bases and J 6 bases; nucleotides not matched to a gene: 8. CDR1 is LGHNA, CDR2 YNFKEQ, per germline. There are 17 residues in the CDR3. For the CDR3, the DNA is TGTGCCAGCAGCCAAGATGGTCGGGCTAGCGGGGGCAATGAGCAGTTCTTC. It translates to CASSQDGRASGGNEQFF.